This TCR beta chain was captured in a study of T cell responses to AZD1222 COVID-19 vaccine (dated by TCRdb to about 2021). Describing the broader study: AZD1222 recipients with second doses at about 4 weeks or about 12 weeks were pooled, because spike-specific TCR depth and breadth did not differ between schedules. TCR sequencing covered about 230 trial participants: 207 given two doses of AZD1222 and some 25 given two doses of MenACWY control vaccine. Trial participants were enrolled by age into 18-55, 56-69 and 70-plus year subgroups, with about 150, 28 and 57 TCR-sequenced participants respectively. What the study reported, not specific to this receptor: Spike-specific TCR breadth and depth rose significantly after two AZD1222 doses compared with day 0 and with MenACWY recipients. Reportedly, almost half of the unique spike-specific TCRs recognized epitopes lying outside the regions that are mutated in the B.1.351 and B.1.1.7 variants. CD4 TCRs associated with the vaccine covered the entire spike protein, and the dominant responses were in regions 160-218 and 743-854. Participants were mostly white British and included more females than males, and it was suggested by the authors that clonal diversity may have been underestimated. Because no day 14 peak-response samples were available, repertoires were characterized only after the peak T cell response. Conclusions about previously exposed vaccinees are limited, since just 6 or 7 AZD1222 recipients were seropositive for SARS-CoV-2 at baseline. The 56-69-year group was small, and its depth increase did not reach significance, likely because of low power.

CDR1 and CDR2 were assigned from the germline V gene as MGHRA and YSYEKL. Its CDR3 holds 15 amino acids, cysteine through phenylalanine. Only the CDR3 part of the read is kept: 45 bases, read in frame from the first base. V lost 2 bases and J lost 8 bases, and the count of bases not matched to a germline gene is 9. The time point tag for this specimen amounts to: baseline before first vaccination. Samples from vaccinated people were obtained from the UK trials COV001 and COV002, which included a single-blind randomized controlled phase 2/3 trial of AZD1222 (ChAdOx1 nCoV-19) in healthy adults. For TCRbeta chain sequencing, PBMC samples from trial participants were taken at day 0 and at day 28 after the second dose. The CDR3 regions of human TCRbeta chains were analyzed by immunosequencing. The paper's data handling went like this. TCRs in the repertoires were compared against a reference library of SARS-CoV-2-specific TCRs that had been generated with the MIRA antigen-specificity platform. Breadth meant the fraction of unique TCRs that were SARS-CoV-2-associated, whereas depth meant the fraction of total T cells that were SARS-CoV-2-associated. Using the MIRA data, each spike-specific TCR was mapped to the spike region that the TCR reacts to and placed in a CD4 or CD8 class. Log10-transformed breadth and depth values were compared by one-way ANOVA with Sidak's multiple comparisons tests. TCRdb limited this immuneACCESS table to in-frame rearrangements with V and J called. A share of clones is missing; checked studies link under half to unresolved V genes, and the rest is unexplained. The D gene and trimming were derived from the DNA, and the V and J assignments and clone size from that table. A total of about 120,000 clones appear in this sample, approximately 90% of them only once. 14% of the sample lies in the top ten.

As to this clone: The antigen this receptor binds is unknown. There are no base qualities to consult, and no much larger clone falls within one base.

The receptor was derived from an adult in good health. In this chain, TRBV4-1 is recombined with TRBJ1-2; TRBD1 matches 9 bases in the middle. The sample was peripheral blood, taken on day 0 of AZD1222 vaccination. The nucleotide sequence is TGCGCCAGCAGCCAACCCGGGACAGGGTCTAAGGGCTACACCTTC. Protein translation: CASSQPGTGSKGYTF.